A selection of T cell receptor beta chains follows, all from one sample in a study of graft-versus-host responses after intestinal transplantation. Which antigens these TCRs recognize remains unknown. The assay was immunoSEQ multiplex PCR, and TCRdb's table has in-frame clones only and misses some. The sample has about 130,000 clones, around 90% seen once. The sequencing used unstimulated CD4+ T cells sorted from spleen or lymph node cells, collected before intestinal transplant. Source of these receptors: a human donor who received an intestinal transplant. The CDR3 runs from the conserved cysteine through the conserved F or W. Each record gives: D gene, J gene, clone size, V gene, CDR3 protein, CDR3 DNA. A D gene is named only where the DNA matches it firmly. Clone size is shown for a subset of rows, as once, few, many or a class of expanded clone.

. | TRBJ1-1 | . | TRBV6-5 | CASSYLPNTEAFF | TGTGCCAGCAGTTACCTCCCGAACACTGAAGCTTTCTTT
. | TRBJ2-2 | . | TRBV19 | CASTPREFTGELFF | TGTGCCAGTACCCCCCGGGAGTTCACCGGGGAGCTGTTTTTT
TRBD1 | TRBJ2-7 | . | TRBV10-3 | CAISGRDRPYEQYF | TGTGCCATCAGTGGCCGGGACAGACCCTACGAGCAGTACTTC
. | TRBJ2-3 | . | TRBV7-8 | CASKVGEDTQYF | TGTGCCAGCAAGGTGGGAGAAGATACGCAGTATTTT
. | TRBJ1-6 | . | TRBV7-2 | CASSLRQAGSPLHF | TGTGCCAGCAGCTTAAGACAGGCGGGCTCACCCCTCCACTTT
. | TRBJ1-2 | . | TRBV2 | CASTEGRGVYGYTF | TGTGCCAGCACTGAGGGGAGGGGGGTCTATGGCTACACCTTC
TRBD2 | TRBJ2-2 | . | TRBV18 | CASSPTSGGPGELFF | TGTGCCAGCTCACCAACTAGCGGGGGTCCCGGGGAGCTGTTTTTT
. | TRBJ2-4 | . | TRBV7-8 | CASSPSGRKNIQYF | TGTGCCAGCAGCCCATCCGGACGGAAAAACATTCAGTACTTC
. | TRBJ2-5 | . | TRBV23-1 | CASSQGGHRDPQETQYF | TGCGCCAGCAGTCAAGGGGGGCACCGAGACCCCCAAGAGACCCAGTACTTC
. | TRBJ1-4 | . | TRBV6-6 | CASRTDLNEKLFF | TGTGCCAGCCGGACAGACTTAAACGAAAAACTGTTTTTT
TRBD1 | TRBJ1-2 | . | TRBV6-6 | CASSYGQGAGGTF | TGTGCCAGCAGTTACGGGCAGGGGGCGGGGGGGACCTTC
TRBD1 | TRBJ1-2 | . | TRBV11-2 | CASSPSGTDYGYTF | TGTGCCAGCAGCCCGTCTGGGACAGACTATGGCTACACCTTC
. | TRBJ2-7 | . | TRBV5-1 | CASSLTGRAGPSYEQYF | TGCGCCAGCAGCCTGACAGGACGGGCGGGTCCCTCCTACGAGCAGTACTTC
. | TRBJ1-1 | . | TRBV11-3 | CASSLDWGRYTEAFF | TGTGCCAGCAGCTTAGATTGGGGGAGATACACTGAAGCTTTCTTT
. | TRBJ1-1 | . | TRBV6-1 | CAAWGPEETEAFF | TGTGCCGCTTGGGGCCCGGAGGAGACTGAAGCTTTCTTT
TRBD2 | TRBJ2-1 | . | TRBV10-3 | CAIMRTGRGDNEQFF | TGTGCCATCATGAGGACTGGGCGGGGGGACAATGAGCAGTTCTTC
. | TRBJ1-1 | . | TRBV29-1 | CSVHHNEAFF | TGCAGCGTCCATCACAATGAAGCTTTCTTT
. | TRBJ1-1 | . | TRBV12-1 | CASSLATGTLKAEAFF | TGTGCCAGCAGCTTGGCCACGGGAACCCTAAAGGCTGAAGCTTTCTTT
TRBD2 | TRBJ2-5 | . | TRBV29-1 | CSSRGKRGGLKETQYF | TGCAGCTCCCGGGGCAAGCGGGGGGGCCTGAAAGAGACCCAGTACTTC
. | TRBJ1-2 | . | TRBV7-6 | CASSLLERTAYGYTF | TGTGCCAGCAGCTTATTGGAGCGTACAGCCTATGGCTACACCTTC
TRBD1 | TRBJ1-2 | . | TRBV5-4 | CASSATGQGAGNYGYTF | TGTGCCAGCAGCGCGACGGGACAGGGGGCGGGCAACTATGGCTACACCTTC
. | TRBJ1-3 | . | TRBV2 | CASKRDTTGNTIYF | TGTGCCAGCAAGCGGGACACTACTGGAAACACCATATATTTT
. | TRBJ1-6 | . | TRBV11-2 | CASSLFNSPLHF | TGTGCCAGCAGCTTGTTTAATTCACCCCTCCACTTT
. | TRBJ2-2 | . | TRBV10-1 | CASSDPGTNTGELFF | TGCGCCAGCAGTGACCCCGGGACTAACACCGGGGAGCTGTTTTTT
. | TRBJ2-7 | few | TRBV7-9 | CASSLEYRVEQYF | TGTGCCAGCAGCTTAGAATACAGGGTCGAGCAGTACTTC
. | TRBJ1-1 | . | TRBV18 | CASSLGGGTEAFF | TGTGCCAGCTCCCTTGGGGGAGGCACTGAAGCTTTCTTT